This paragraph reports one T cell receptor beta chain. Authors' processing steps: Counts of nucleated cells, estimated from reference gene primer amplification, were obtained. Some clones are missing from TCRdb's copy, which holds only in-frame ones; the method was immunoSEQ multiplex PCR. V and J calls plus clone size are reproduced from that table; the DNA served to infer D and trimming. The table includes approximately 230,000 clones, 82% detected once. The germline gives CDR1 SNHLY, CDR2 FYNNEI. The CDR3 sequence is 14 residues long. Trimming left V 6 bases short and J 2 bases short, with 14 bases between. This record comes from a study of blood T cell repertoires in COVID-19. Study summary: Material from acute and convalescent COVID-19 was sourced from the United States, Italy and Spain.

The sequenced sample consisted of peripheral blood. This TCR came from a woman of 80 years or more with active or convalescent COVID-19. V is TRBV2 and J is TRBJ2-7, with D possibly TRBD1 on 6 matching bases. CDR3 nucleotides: TGTGCCAGCAGAGACATACAGGGACCCTACGAGCAGTACTTC. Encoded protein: CASRDIQGPYEQYF.